This T cell receptor (beta chain) was sequenced in a study of radiotherapy plus CTLA-4 blockade in lung cancer. At the level of the study: Roughly a sixth of enrolled patients responded objectively, and 31% had disease control. Regarding the study as a whole: Some TCR clones had been derived from tumors. These clones expanded in peripheral blood after radiotherapy plus ipilimumab. Response was reportedly best predicted by early blood T cell clone dynamics, with interferon-beta.

Focal radiation plus CTLA-4 blockade with ipilimumab was given to patients with chemo-refractory metastatic non-small-cell lung cancer. Trimming took 0 bases from V and 5 from J; bases not matched to a gene: 5. The CDR3 is 15 amino acids. The germline V gene has CDR1 SGDLS and CDR2 YYNGEE. This clone was counted only a few times. Its antigen is not identified. The protocol was immunoSEQ multiplex PCR, while the TCRdb copy is restricted to in-frame clones and leaves out a portion. The repertoire holds 43,000 or so clones, with 73% as singletons. The sample in question was peripheral blood, obtained from a patient treated with radiotherapy plus ipilimumab. The source is a human donor with non-small cell lung cancer who had a complete response to radiotherapy plus ipilimumab. The chain links TRBV9 to TRBJ2-3, with 8 bases fitting TRBD2. CDR3 nucleotide sequence: TGTGCCAGCAGCGTAGTTAGCGGGAATATAGATACGCAGTATTTT. It encodes CASSVVSGNIDTQYF.